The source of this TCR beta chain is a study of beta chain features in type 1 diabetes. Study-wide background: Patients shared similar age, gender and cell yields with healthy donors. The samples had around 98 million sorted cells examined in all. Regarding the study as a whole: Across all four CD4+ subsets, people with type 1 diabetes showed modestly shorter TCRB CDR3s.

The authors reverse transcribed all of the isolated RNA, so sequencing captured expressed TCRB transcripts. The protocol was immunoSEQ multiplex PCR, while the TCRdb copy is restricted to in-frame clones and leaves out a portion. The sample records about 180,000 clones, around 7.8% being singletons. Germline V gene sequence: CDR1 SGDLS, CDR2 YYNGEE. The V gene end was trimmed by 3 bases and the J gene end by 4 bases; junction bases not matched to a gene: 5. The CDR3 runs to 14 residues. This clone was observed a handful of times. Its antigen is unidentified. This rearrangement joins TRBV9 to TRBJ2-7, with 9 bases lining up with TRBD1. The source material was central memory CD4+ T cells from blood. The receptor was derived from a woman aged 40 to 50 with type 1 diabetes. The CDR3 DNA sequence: TGTGCCAGCAGCGCCGGGACAGGGACATACGAGCAGTACTTC. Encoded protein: CASSAGTGTYEQYF. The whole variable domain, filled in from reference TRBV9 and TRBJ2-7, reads DSGVTQTPKHLITATGQRVTLRCSPRSGDLSVYWYQQSLDQGLQFLIQYYNGEERAKGNILERFSAQQFPDLHSELNLSSLELGDSALYFCASSAGTGTYEQYFGPGTRLTVT.